This T cell receptor beta chain was observed in a study of control samples from healthy donors and cancer patients. Clones were sequenced by immunoSEQ multiplex PCR, and TCRdb holds only the in-frame ones, with some missing. The sample lists just under 75,000 clones, less than 90% occurring once. CDR1 LNHDA and CDR2 SQIVND come from the germline V gene (reference sequence). The CDR3 is made up of 18 amino acids. V dropped 6 bases and J dropped 1; count of bases not matched to a gene: 12. The sequenced material came from blood. The clonotype comes from a woman in her 50s in good health. The gene calls are TRBV19 and TRBJ1-1, with 12 bases fitting TRBD1. The CDR3 bases are TGTGCCAGTAGGAAAACCGGGACAGGGGGCGCTGGGAACACTGAAGCTTTCTTT. Residues: CASRKTGTGGAGNTEAFF.